A single sample is the source of the 23 T cell receptor beta chains below, sequenced in a study of T cells in Graves' hyperthyroidism and ophthalmopathy. The CDR3 regions of TCR beta were amplified from RNA transcripts. RT-PCR in the first round (using the HTBI primer set) targeted the TCR CDR3. MiXCR, run by TCRdb on the multiplex PCR reads, gives a single entry per CDR3 protein. This table has some 440,000 distinct CDR3 sequences, 15% to 17% appearing once. Material: blood. The source of these receptors is a young woman with Graves' hyperthyroidism.

This clonotype was counted many times. This chain uses TRBV11-2 with TRBJ1-1, with TRBD1 matching over 8 bases. CDR3 size: 11 residues. The germline gives CDR1 SGHAT, CDR2 FQNNGV. V shed 4 bases, J shed 11 bases, and the junction held 3 bases outside the gene matches. CDR3 DNA: TGTGCCAGCAGCTACCGGGACAGGGCTTTCTTT. This translates into CASSYRDRAFF.

This clonotype was counted many times. The chain joins TRBV12-3 or TRBV12-4 to TRBJ1-2; 8 bases agree with TRBD1. J gave up 2 bases and V 5 bases, and 13 bases lay outside the gene matches. This CDR3 has 17 residues. CDR3 amino acids: CASSLGTGLLWNYGYTF. DNA for the CDR3: TGTGCCAGCAGTCTCGGGACAGGCCTTCTTTGGAACTATGGCTACACCTTC.

On this clonotype itself: This sequence may be a read error, since a much larger clone differs from it by one base. The rearrangement links TRBV20-1 to TRBJ2-5; TRBD2 aligns across 10 bases. This CDR3 has 16 amino acids. Germline values: CDR1 DFQATT, CDR2 SNEGSKA (reference sequence). The CDR3 sequence is CSARESGGAAWETRYF. DNA for the CDR3: TGCAGTGCTAGAGAAAGCGGGGGGGCCGCGTGGGAGACCCGGTACTTC.

The genes are TRBV6-1 and TRBJ2-1; 7 bases are shared with TRBD2. Trimming at V came to 5 bases and at J to 9 bases, leaving 13 bases not matched to a gene. The CDR3 consists of 15 residues. The germline V gene encodes CDR1 MNHNS and CDR2 SASEGT. The CDR3 nucleotides are TGTGCCAGCAGTCATCAGGGAGGGACGAACGGTGAGCAGTTCTTC. Amino acid sequence: CASSHQGGTNGEQFF.

This clonotype has at least ten counts. The V call is TRBV5-1, the J call TRBJ2-7, with D hard to call. Per the germline V gene, CDR1 is SGHRS and CDR2 is YFSETQ. V lost 5 bases and J lost 5, with 8 bases in between. The CDR3 has 11 residues. The CDR3 sequence: CASRNRHEQYF. As DNA, the CDR3 is TGCGCCAGCAGAAATAGGCACGAGCAGTACTTC.

This clonotype showed up many times. The V call is TRBV10-3, the J call TRBJ1-5; weak D call: TRBD1 (5 bases). The germline gives CDR1 ENHRY, CDR2 SYGVKD. The CDR3 is made up of 13 amino acids. The V gene lost 6 bases and the J gene lost 7 bases, with 13 bases spanning the gap. The CDR3 sequence is CAIRKDTRQPQHF. CDR3 in DNA: TGTGCCATCAGGAAGGACACCCGCCAGCCCCAGCATTTT.

This clonotype was observed at least ten times. This rearrangement joins TRBV3-1 to TRBJ1-2, with 9 bases matching TRBD1. V was pared by 6 bases and J by 7 bases, with 9 bases of the junction left unmatched. This CDR3 comprises 14 residues. Per the germline V gene, CDR1 is LGHDT and CDR2 is YNNKEL (reference sequence). CDR3: CASSPGQGKSGYTF. DNA for the CDR3: TGTGCCAGCAGTCCCGGACAGGGGAAAAGTGGCTACACCTTC.

For this clonotype: Sequence at one end of the junction differs from germline and may be a read error. CDR3 protein: CASTPEDPLGGGYNSPPHF. DNA for the CDR3: TGTGCCAGCACCCCGGAGGACCCTCTGGGGGGAGGGTATAATTCACCCCCCCACTTT. This chain links TRBV6-2 or TRBV6-3 with TRBJ1-6; possibly TRBD1 for D (5 bases). Germline CDR1 MNHEY, CDR2 SVGEGT. This CDR3 has 19 amino acids.

As DNA, the CDR3 is TGTGCCAGCAGCTTAGACCTAGCGGACTACACAGATACGCAGTATTTT. Translated, it gives CASSLDLADYTDTQYF. The chain uses TRBV7-8 and TRBJ2-3; TRBD2 aligns across 7 bases. Trimming cost V 1 base and J 2 bases; bases outside gene matches: 6. Germline values: CDR1 SGHVS, CDR2 FQNEAQ. CDR3 length: 16 amino acids.

This clonotype was seen many times. The chain employs TRBV7-2 and TRBJ1-5; D remains ambiguous. The CDR3 totals 14 residues. Trimming took 5 bases from V and 5 from J, leaving 13 bases between them. Germline V lookup: CDR1 SGHTA, CDR2 FQGNSA. The CDR3 is CASSPDGRHQPQHF. Written as DNA, the CDR3 is TGTGCCAGCAGCCCGGACGGCCGCCATCAGCCCCAGCATTTT.

The chain is built from TRBV6-1 and TRBJ2-7; TRBD1 aligns across 12 bases. Germline V gene data show CDR1 as MNHNS and CDR2 as SASEGT. J lost 7 bases, V lost 3 bases, and 7 bases had no gene match. The CDR3 is 15 residues long. The CDR3 DNA is TGTGCCAGCAGTGAGCCAGGGACAGGGGGCCGAGAGCAGTACTTC. This translates into CASSEPGTGGREQYF.

The chain carries TRBV9 and TRBJ1-2; 7 bases fit TRBD1. V shed 3 bases, J shed 4 bases, and the junction held 3 bases outside the gene matches. CDR1 and CDR2 (germline): SGDLS, YYNGEE. This CDR3 contains 13 residues. The CDR3 sequence: CASSAGQSYGYTF. The CDR3 DNA reads as TGTGCCAGCAGCGCGGGACAGAGCTATGGCTACACCTTC.

The CDR3 nucleotides are TGTGCCCATACCGGGAGCCTGCTGAACACCGGGGAGCTGTTTTTT. It translates to CAHTGSLLNTGELFF. The chain uses TRBV7-9 and TRBJ2-2, with D maybe TRBD2 (6 bases). Per germline, CDR1 SEHNR and CDR2 FQNEAQ (reference sequence). CDR3 length: 15 amino acids. Trimming took 11 bases from V and 1 from J, leaving 17 bases between them.

This clonotype was seen many times. This sequence joins TRBV7-8 and TRBJ2-7, with 10 bases identical to TRBD2. This CDR3 contains 15 residues. Per the germline V gene, CDR1 is SGHVS and CDR2 is FQNEAQ. Germline trimming cut 4 bases from V and 4 bases from J; bases unmatched to any gene: 7. DNA for the CDR3: TGTGCCAGCAGCTCGGAGCGGGGGGGATCGTACGAGCAGTACTTC. This codes for CASSSERGGSYEQYF.

Concerning this clonotype itself: A clone one base away is much larger, so this may be a read error. The chain carries TRBV6-9 and TRBJ2-7; D uncertain. The CDR3 runs to 13 residues. Germline CDR1 reads MNHGY; CDR2 reads SVAAGI. For the CDR3, the DNA is TGTGCCAGGAGTTACCCTCAGCTGGGGGAGCAGTACTTC. Its protein is CARSYPQLGEQYF.

This clonotype was counted ten times or more. The chain employs TRBV15 and TRBJ2-2, with 11 bases fitting TRBD1. Unmatched junction bases numbered 3, after V lost 4 bases and J lost 8 bases. Germline V gene sequence: CDR1 LNHNV, CDR2 YYDKDF (reference sequence). CDR3 size: 14 residues. CDR3 loop: CATSTGQGAGELFF. The CDR3 DNA follows: TGTGCCACCAGCACCGGACAGGGGGCTGGGGAGCTGTTTTTT.

This clonotype was found many times. V gene TRBV7-2 combines with J gene TRBJ2-7, with 16 bases aligning to TRBD2. Per the germline V gene, CDR1 is SGHTA and CDR2 is FQGNSA. The J segment lost 5 bases and the V segment lost 5 bases, leaving 15 bases of the junction unmatched. The CDR3 length is 19 residues. The CDR3 protein is CASSLYRGPGLAGGNEQYF. The CDR3 region has the DNA TGTGCCAGCAGCCTTTACAGGGGGCCGGGACTAGCGGGAGGGAACGAGCAGTACTTC. The full variable domain, its missing parts supplied by reference TRBV7-2 and TRBJ2-7, is GAGVSQSPSNKVTEKGKDVELRCDPISGHTALYWYRQSLGQGLEFLIYFQGNSAPDKSGLPSDRFSAERTGGSVSTLTIQRTQQEDSAVYLCASSLYRGPGLAGGNEQYFGPGTRLTVT.

This clonotype was observed many times. The chain has TRBV28 and TRBJ2-5; the D gene is possibly TRBD2 (5 bases). The CDR3 has 13 residues. V gave up 4 bases and J gave up 5 bases, with 11 bases separating them. Germline V lookup: CDR1 MDHEN, CDR2 SYDVKM. The CDR3 region has the DNA TGTGCCAGCAGTTACATAGGCGGGGAGACCCAGTACTTC. It yields the protein CASSYIGGETQYF.

This clonotype was found a few times. The chain recombines TRBV5-5 with TRBJ2-3; 10 bases are shared with TRBD2. The CDR3 spans 15 residues. J was trimmed by 9 bases and V by 2 bases; bases with no gene match: 9. Per germline, CDR1 SGHKS and CDR2 YYEKEE (reference sequence). The CDR3 DNA reads as TGTGCCAGCAGCTTACGACTAGCGGGTCAAGAGACGCAGTATTTT. It codes for CASSLRLAGQETQYF.

This clonotype was found many times. The genes are TRBV5-1 and TRBJ1-5, with D possibly TRBD1 on 6 matching bases. Germline-derived CDR1 and CDR2 are SGHRS and YFSETQ. This CDR3 has 16 amino acids. V was clipped by 4 bases and J by 0 bases, with 14 bases between them. The CDR3 here is CASSLGAGDSNQPQHF. In DNA, the CDR3 is TGCGCCAGCAGCCTGGGGGCAGGGGATAGCAATCAGCCCCAGCATTTT.

This clonotype appeared many times. This chain uses TRBV7-8 with TRBJ2-7, with D hard to call. The CDR3 totals 14 residues. Germline V lookup: CDR1 SGHVS, CDR2 FQNEAQ. V lost 8 bases to trimming and J lost 0 bases, with 14 bases between them. CDR3 bases: TGTGCCAGCGTCCCGGGCGCCCGCTCCTACGAGCAGTACTTC. Translation: CASVPGARSYEQYF.

This clonotype showed up many times. V and J are TRBV27 and TRBJ2-1, with 9 bases aligning to TRBD1. The V gene end was trimmed by 4 bases and the J gene end by 14 bases; junction bases not matched to a gene: 21. The CDR3 totals 17 residues. In germline, CDR1 is MNHEY, CDR2 SMNVEV (reference sequence). The CDR3 region has the DNA TGTGCCAGCAGTTCCCCCGGGGACAGGGAGGACTCCCTAGGCGAGTTCTTC. Translation: CASSSPGDREDSLGEFF.

This clonotype has at least ten counts. The V call is TRBV12-3 or TRBV12-4, the J call TRBJ2-1; perhaps TRBD2 as D (6 bases). This CDR3 comprises 15 residues. The V and J ends lost 7 bases and 7 bases respectively, with 20 bases between them. CDR3 in DNA: TGTGCCAGCACCGATGCGGAGACTAGGAGAAATGAGCAGTTCTTC. As protein: CASTDAETRRNEQFF.